This T cell receptor beta chain originates from a study of OX40 agonist ivuxolimab in advanced cancers. Study-level background: The costimulatory receptor OX40 (CD134) was targeted by ivuxolimab, a fully human IgG2 agonistic monoclonal antibody. Prior anti-PD-1, anti-PD-L1 or anti-CTLA-4 therapy was permitted, and checkpoint inhibitors had been received by roughly 40% of dose-escalation patients. Intravenous ivuxolimab was administered to patients every 2 weeks at six dose levels: 0.01, 0.1, 0.3, 1.5, 3 and 10 mg/kg. The paper covers the monotherapy dose-escalation part of the phase I ivuxolimab trial, which included N of about 50 patients. A male proportion of around 83% and a mean age of about 60 years, ranging from about 20 to 80, were recorded for the dose-escalation cohort. Of the 50 to 55 dose-escalation patients, hepatocellular carcinoma was present in around 20, melanoma in approximately 15, renal cell carcinoma in 9 and head and neck cancer in 9. The point of sequencing TCRbeta in the periphery was to test whether ivuxolimab changed TCR sequence diversity and drove clonal T-cell expansion. Partial responses were achieved by three dose-escalation patients, of whom one had hepatocellular carcinoma and two had cutaneous melanoma. Study-wide conclusions, independent of this receptor: After ivuxolimab, CD8+ T cells had more expanded clones than CD4+ T cells on average. The antigen specificity of the peripheral T cells that underwent clonal expansion was not determined. In the 0.1-3.0 mg/kg groups, partial responders were among the patients with the lowest normalized peripheral clonal expansion, particularly in CD8+ T cells. At doses of 0.1 to 3.0 mg/kg, clonal expansion of both CD4+ and CD8+ blood T cells was observed from baseline to week 6. Low levels of normalized T-cell clonal expansion were also seen in some nonresponding patients.

V has 9 bases trimmed and J has 7 bases trimmed; junction bases matching no gene number 20. CDR1 and CDR2 (SGHTA, FQGNSA) derive from the germline V gene. From the cysteine up to the phenylalanine, the CDR3 has a length of 17 residues. The CDR3 DNA has 51 bases and is translated from base 1. To sequence the TCRbeta CDR3 region, genomic DNA was isolated from the sorted cells. The immunoSEQ Assay was used for sequencing of TCRbeta CDR3 regions. The immuneACCESS repertoire file appears here via TCRdb, limited to in-frame rearrangements. These files lack a portion of the clones; in checked studies, under half of the deficit traces to unresolved V genes, and the cause of the others is not known. Present in this sample are around 89,000 clones, more than 75% of which were seen just once. About 0.76% of the sample is taken by the ten largest. About this clone itself: Its cognate antigen has yet to be identified. No quality values exist for individual bases; no much larger clone is one base distant.

Patients with a history of autoimmune disease or receiving systemic immunosuppression were excluded from the trial. Peripheral blood for TCR sequencing was collected from all dose cohorts at baseline, on cycle 4 day 1, and on cycle 7 day 1. The samples were taken from a phase I, first-in-human, multicenter, open-label dose-escalation trial of ivuxolimab. Adults with locally advanced or metastatic melanoma, renal cell carcinoma, hepatocellular carcinoma or head and neck squamous cell carcinoma were enrolled in the trial. Before TCR sequencing, CD4+ T cells and CD8+ T cells from peripheral blood were sorted into separate populations.

The clonotype comes from an adult with an advanced solid tumor such as melanoma, head and neck, liver or kidney cancer. The chain is made from TRBV7-2 and TRBJ2-1, with 8 bases in between that match TRBD2. This sample comprised CD4+ or CD8+ T cells sorted from blood, obtained in a trial of the OX40 agonist ivuxolimab. The encoded CDR3 is CASAPRPYGGAGNEQFF. The sequenced DNA is TGTGCCAGTGCCCCCAGGCCCTACGGGGGGGCCGGGAATGAGCAGTTCTTC.